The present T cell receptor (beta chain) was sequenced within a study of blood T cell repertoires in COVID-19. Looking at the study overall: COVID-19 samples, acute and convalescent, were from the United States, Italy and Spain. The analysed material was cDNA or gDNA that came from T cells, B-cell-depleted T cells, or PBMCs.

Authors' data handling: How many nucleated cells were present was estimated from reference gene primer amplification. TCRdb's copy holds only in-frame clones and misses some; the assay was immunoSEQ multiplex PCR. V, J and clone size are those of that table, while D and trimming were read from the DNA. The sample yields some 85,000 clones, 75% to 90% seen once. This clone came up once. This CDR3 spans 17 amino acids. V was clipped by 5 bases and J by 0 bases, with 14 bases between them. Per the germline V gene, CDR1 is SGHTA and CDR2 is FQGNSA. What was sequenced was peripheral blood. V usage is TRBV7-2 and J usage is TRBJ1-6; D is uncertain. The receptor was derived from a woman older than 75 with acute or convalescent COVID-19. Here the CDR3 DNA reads TGTGCCAGCAGCCCCTCGGGTTTTAGCTCCTATAATTCACCCCTCCACTTT. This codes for CASSPSGFSSYNSPLHF.